This is a list of T cell receptor beta chains from one sample in a study of OX40 agonist ivuxolimab in advanced cancers. Produced via immunoSEQ multiplex PCR; TCRdb's table is partial and in-frame only. This sample yields more than 85,000 clones, of which approximately 90% are seen a single time; 0.31% belongs to the top ten. Sample: CD4+ or CD8+ T cells sorted from blood, taken in a trial of the OX40 agonist ivuxolimab. The source is an adult with an advanced solid tumor such as melanoma, head and neck, liver or kidney cancer. The CDR3 runs from the conserved cysteine through the conserved F or W. The order of the fields is CDR3 DNA, CDR3 protein, J gene, V gene, D gene, clone size. D genes are given only for firm matches. Some rows have no size entry. The others give once, few or many, or a class for an expanded clone.

DNA: TGTGCCAGCAGCTGGGGGGGAGCGAATGAGCAGTTCTTC
CDR3: CASSWGGANEQFF
J: TRBJ2-1
V: TRBV7-2
D: TRBD2
size: -

DNA: TGTGCCAGCAGCCAATCTATCAGGAGGAGCTCCTACAATGAGCAGTTCTTC
CDR3: CASSQSIRRSSYNEQFF
J: TRBJ2-1
V: TRBV4-2
D: -
size: once

DNA: TGTGCCAGCAGTGAAAGCATCACCATATATTTT
CDR3: CASSESITIYF
J: TRBJ1-3
V: TRBV6-1
D: -
size: -

DNA: TGTGCCAGCAGTCCTCTGGGAGCGAGCGGGAGACTTAAGACCTACGAGCAGTACTTC
CDR3: CASSPLGASGRLKTYEQYF
J: TRBJ2-7
V: TRBV7-3
D: TRBD2
size: -

DNA: TGTGCCAGCAGTAGGACTAGCGGGAGGTTCAATGAGCAGTTCTTC
CDR3: CASSRTSGRFNEQFF
J: TRBJ2-1
V: TRBV6-5
D: TRBD2
size: -

DNA: TGTGCCAGCAGGCCCGGGGTGAAAGGCTCTGGGGCCAACGTCCTGACTTTC
CDR3: CASRPGVKGSGANVLTF
J: TRBJ2-6
V: TRBV21-1
D: -
size: -

DNA: TGTGCCAGCAGTTACCACCATCGGGCTCGGAACACTGAAGCTTTCTTT
CDR3: CASSYHHRARNTEAFF
J: TRBJ1-1
V: TRBV6-5
D: -
size: once

DNA: TGTGCCAGCTCATGGGACAGGGGGAATCAGCCCCAGCATTTT
CDR3: CASSWDRGNQPQHF
J: TRBJ1-5
V: TRBV18
D: TRBD1
size: few

DNA: TGTGCCAGCAGGACGGTGAACACTGAAGCTTTCTTT
CDR3: CASRTVNTEAFF
J: TRBJ1-1
V: TRBV2
D: -
size: few

DNA: TGTGCCAGCAGCTTGGACAGGAGATACGAGCAGTACTTC
CDR3: CASSLDRRYEQYF
J: TRBJ2-7
V: TRBV11-1
D: TRBD1
size: -